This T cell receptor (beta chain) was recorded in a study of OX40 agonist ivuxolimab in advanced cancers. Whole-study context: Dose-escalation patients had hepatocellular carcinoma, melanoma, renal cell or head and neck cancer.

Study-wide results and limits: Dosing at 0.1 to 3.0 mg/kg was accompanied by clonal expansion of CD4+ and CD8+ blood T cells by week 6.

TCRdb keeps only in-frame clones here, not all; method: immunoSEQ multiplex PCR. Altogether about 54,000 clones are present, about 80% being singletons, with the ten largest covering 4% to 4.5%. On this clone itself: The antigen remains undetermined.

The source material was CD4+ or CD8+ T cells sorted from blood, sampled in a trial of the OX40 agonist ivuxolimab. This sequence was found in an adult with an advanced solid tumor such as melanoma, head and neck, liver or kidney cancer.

This CDR3 reads CASRGQKQETQYF. The CDR3 DNA follows: TGTGCCAGCAGGGGACAGAAGCAAGAGACCCAGTACTTC. The chain carries TRBV2 and TRBJ2-5, with TRBD1 matching 7 bases. Germline CDR1 is SNHLY and CDR2 is FYNNEI. Trimming removed 6 bases from V and 2 bases from J; junction bases left unmatched: 3. There are 13 residues in the CDR3.